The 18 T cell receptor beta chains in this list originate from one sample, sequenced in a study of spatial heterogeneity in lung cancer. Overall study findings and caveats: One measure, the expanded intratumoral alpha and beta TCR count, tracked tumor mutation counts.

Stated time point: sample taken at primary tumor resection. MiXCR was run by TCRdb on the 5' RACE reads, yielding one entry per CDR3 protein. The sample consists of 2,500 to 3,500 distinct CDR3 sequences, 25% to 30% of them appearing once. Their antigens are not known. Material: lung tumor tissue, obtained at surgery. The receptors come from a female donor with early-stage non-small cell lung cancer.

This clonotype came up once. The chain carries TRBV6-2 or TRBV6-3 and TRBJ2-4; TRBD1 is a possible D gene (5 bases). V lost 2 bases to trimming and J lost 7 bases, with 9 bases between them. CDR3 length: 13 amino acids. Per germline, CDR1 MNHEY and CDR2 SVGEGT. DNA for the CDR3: TGTGCCAGCAGTTACACAGGAACCAACATTCAGTACTTC. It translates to CASSYTGTNIQYF.

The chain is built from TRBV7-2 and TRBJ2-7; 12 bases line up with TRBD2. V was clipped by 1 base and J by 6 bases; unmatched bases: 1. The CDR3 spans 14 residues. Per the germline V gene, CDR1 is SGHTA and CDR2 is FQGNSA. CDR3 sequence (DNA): TGTGCCAGCAGCTTAGGGACTAGCGGGGCCGAGCAGTACTTC. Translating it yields CASSLGTSGAEQYF.

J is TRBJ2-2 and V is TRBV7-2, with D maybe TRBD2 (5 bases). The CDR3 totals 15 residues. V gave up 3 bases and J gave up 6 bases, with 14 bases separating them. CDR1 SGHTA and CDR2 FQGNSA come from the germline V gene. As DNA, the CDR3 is TGTGCCAGCAGCTTGCTCACTACTAGTGCCGGGGAGCTGTTTTTT. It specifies CASSLLTTSAGELFF.

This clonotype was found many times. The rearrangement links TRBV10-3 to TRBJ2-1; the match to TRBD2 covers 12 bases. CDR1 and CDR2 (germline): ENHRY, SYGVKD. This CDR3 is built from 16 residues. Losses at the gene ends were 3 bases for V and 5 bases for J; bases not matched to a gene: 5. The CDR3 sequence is CAISDLRLAGDNEQFF. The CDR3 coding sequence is TGTGCCATCAGTGACTTAAGACTAGCGGGAGACAATGAGCAGTTCTTC.

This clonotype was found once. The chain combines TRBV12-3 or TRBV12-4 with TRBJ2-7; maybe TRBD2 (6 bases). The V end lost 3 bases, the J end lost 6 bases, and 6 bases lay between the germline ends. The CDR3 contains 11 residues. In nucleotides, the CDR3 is TGTGCCAGCAGTTTCGGGGGCGAGCAGTACTTC. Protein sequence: CASSFGGEQYF.

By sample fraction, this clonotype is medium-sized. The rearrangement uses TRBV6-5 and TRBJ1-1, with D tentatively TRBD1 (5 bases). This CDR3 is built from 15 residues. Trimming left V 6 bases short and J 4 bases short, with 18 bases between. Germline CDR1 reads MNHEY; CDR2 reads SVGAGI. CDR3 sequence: CASSPTTGAITEAFF. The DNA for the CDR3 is TGTGCCAGCAGCCCAACCACCGGGGCCATCACTGAAGCTTTCTTT.

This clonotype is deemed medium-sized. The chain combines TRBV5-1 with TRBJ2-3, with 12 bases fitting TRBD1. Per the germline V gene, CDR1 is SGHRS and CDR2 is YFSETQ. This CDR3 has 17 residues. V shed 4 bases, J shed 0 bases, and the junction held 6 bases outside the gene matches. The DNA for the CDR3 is TGCGCCAGCAGCCCGACGGGACAGGGGGCTAGCACAGATACGCAGTATTTT. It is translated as CASSPTGQGASTDTQYF.

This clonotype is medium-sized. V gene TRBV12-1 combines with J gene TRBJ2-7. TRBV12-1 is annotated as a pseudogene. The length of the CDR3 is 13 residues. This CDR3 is CASSFAHYYEQYF. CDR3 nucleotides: TGTGCCAGCAGCTTTGCGCACTACTACGAGCAGTACTTC.

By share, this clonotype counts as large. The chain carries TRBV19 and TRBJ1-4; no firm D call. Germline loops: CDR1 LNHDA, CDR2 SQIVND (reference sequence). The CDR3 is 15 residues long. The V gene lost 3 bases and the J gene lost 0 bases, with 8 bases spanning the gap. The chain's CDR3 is CASSIGETTNEKLFF. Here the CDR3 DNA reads TGTGCCAGTAGTATCGGGGAAACAACTAATGAAAAACTGTTTTTT.

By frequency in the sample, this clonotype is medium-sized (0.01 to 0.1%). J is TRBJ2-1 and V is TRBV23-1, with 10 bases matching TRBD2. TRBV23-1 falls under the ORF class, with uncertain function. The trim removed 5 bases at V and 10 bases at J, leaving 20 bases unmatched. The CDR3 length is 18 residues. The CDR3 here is CASSRYGTSVRTRSEQFF. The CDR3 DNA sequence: TGCGCCAGCAGTAGGTACGGGACTAGCGTGAGGACCCGTTCGGAGCAGTTCTTC.

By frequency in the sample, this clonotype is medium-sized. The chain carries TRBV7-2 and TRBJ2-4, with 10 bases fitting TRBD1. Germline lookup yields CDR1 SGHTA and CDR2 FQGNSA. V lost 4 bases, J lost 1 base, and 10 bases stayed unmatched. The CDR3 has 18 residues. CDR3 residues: CASSSGTGALSAKNIQYF. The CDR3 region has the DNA TGTGCCAGCAGCTCCGGGACAGGGGCGCTTTCGGCCAAAAACATTCAGTACTTC.

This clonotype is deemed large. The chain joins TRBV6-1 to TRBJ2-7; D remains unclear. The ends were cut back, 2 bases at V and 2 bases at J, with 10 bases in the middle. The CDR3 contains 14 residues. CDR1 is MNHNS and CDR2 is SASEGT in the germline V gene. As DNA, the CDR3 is TGTGCCAGCAGTGAATTTAAGGCAACCTACGAGCAGTACTTC. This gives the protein CASSEFKATYEQYF.

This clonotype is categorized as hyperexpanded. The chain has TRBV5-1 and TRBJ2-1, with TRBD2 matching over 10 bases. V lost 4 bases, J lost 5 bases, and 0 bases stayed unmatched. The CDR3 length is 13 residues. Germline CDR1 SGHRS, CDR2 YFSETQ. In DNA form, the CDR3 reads TGCGCCAGCAGCGGACTAGCGGACAATGAGCAGTTCTTC. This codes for CASSGLADNEQFF.

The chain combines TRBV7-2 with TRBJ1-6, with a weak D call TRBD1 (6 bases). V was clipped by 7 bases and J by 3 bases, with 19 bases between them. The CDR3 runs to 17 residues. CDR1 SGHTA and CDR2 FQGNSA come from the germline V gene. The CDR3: CASTSDLGGVYNSPLHF. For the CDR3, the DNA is TGTGCCAGCACCTCAGACCTGGGGGGCGTCTATAATTCACCCCTCCACTTT.

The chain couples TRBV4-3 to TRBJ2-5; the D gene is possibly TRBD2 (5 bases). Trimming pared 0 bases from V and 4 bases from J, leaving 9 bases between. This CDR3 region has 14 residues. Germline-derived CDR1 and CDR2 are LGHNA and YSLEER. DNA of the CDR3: TGCGCCAGCAGCCAAGACGAGGGTGGAGAGACCCAGTACTTC. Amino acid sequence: CASSQDEGGETQYF.

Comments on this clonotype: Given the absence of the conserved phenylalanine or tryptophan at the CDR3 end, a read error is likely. The CDR3 DNA reads as TGCAGTGCTCCGGACGGAACCTACGAGCAGTACTCC. Translated, it gives CSAPDGTYEQYS. This chain joins TRBV20-1 and TRBJ2-7; D unresolved. V lost 5 bases and J 2 bases, leaving 10 bases between the germline ends. Germline V gene lookup returns CDR1 DFQATT and CDR2 SNEGSKA (reference sequence). The CDR3 is 12 amino acids.

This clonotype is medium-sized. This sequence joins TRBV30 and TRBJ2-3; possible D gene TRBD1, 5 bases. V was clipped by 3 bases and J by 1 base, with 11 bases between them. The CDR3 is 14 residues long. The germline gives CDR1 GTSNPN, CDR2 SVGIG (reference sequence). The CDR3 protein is CAWSARGGTDTQYF. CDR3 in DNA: TGTGCCTGGAGCGCAAGGGGTGGCACAGATACGCAGTATTTT.

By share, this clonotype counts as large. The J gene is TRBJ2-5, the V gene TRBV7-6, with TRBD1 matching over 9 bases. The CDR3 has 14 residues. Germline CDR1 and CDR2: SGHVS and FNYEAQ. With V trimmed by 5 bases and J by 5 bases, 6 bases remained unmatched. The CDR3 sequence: CASSPGQGRETQYF. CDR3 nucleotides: TGTGCCAGCAGCCCAGGACAGGGGCGGGAGACCCAGTACTTC.